The next 16 T cell receptor beta chains were all read from a single sample in a study of early T cells in non-severe SARS-CoV-2 infection. In TCRdb, the 5' RACE reads were re-called with MiXCR into one record per CDR3 protein. The data show tens of thousands of distinct CDR3 sequences, with around a tenth seen just once and 3.8% held by the top ten. Material: whole blood. The receptors derive from an adult who was a healthcare worker with PCR-confirmed SARS-CoV-2 infection or an uninfected control (not recorded which).

This clonotype was seen many times. This chain joins TRBV5-5 and TRBJ1-1, with D possibly matching TRBD1 (5 bases). The CDR3 extends over 17 amino acids. Trimming cost V 0 bases and J 0 bases, with 15 bases left between them. Germline CDR1 reads SGHKS; CDR2 reads YYEKEE (reference sequence). CDR3 residues: CASSLGGYPSMNTEAFF. CDR3 DNA sequence: TGTGCCAGCAGCTTGGGGGGCTATCCCAGCATGAACACTGAAGCTTTCTTT.

J is TRBJ2-7 and V is TRBV12-3 or TRBV12-4; possible D gene TRBD1, 6 bases. The length of the CDR3 is 14 residues. The germline V and J ends were trimmed by 3 bases and 5 bases, with 14 bases remaining between them. CDR3 sequence (DNA): TGTGCCAGCAGTTTTCGGCAGGGGAGCCACGAGCAGTACTTC. This gives the protein CASSFRQGSHEQYF.

This rearrangement joins TRBV6-6 to TRBJ1-2, with 11 bases aligning to TRBD1. Per the germline V gene, CDR1 is MNHNY and CDR2 is SVGAGI (reference sequence). This CDR3 contains 17 residues. Trimming removed 2 bases from V and 4 bases from J; junction bases left unmatched: 9. CDR3 nucleotides: TGTGCCAGCAGTTACACCTCCGGGACAGGGGGATCCTATGGCTACACCTTC. Protein product: CASSYTSGTGGSYGYTF.

J is TRBJ2-7 and V is TRBV12-3 or TRBV12-4; 10 positions agree with TRBD1. V was clipped by 5 bases and J by 4 bases; unmatched bases: 5. CDR3 length: 14 amino acids. The CDR3 region has the DNA TGTGCCAGCAGTCGGGACAGGGGATTATACGAGCAGTACTTC. Translating it yields CASSRDRGLYEQYF.

The chain couples TRBV12-3 or TRBV12-4 to TRBJ2-7; no clear D gene. Between the trimmed V and J ends, which lost 3 bases and 3 bases, there was a span of 12 bases. CDR3 length equals 14 residues. This CDR3 reads CASSFRGKDYEQYF. DNA of the CDR3: TGTGCCAGCAGTTTCCGCGGTAAAGACTACGAGCAGTACTTC.

V is TRBV5-4 and J is TRBJ1-6; 9 bases align to TRBD1. Germline V gene sequence: CDR1 SGHNT, CDR2 YYREEE (reference sequence). V lost 4 bases and J lost 2; bases outside the gene matches: 4. This CDR3 has 16 amino acids. This chain's CDR3 is CASSRGQGTYNSPLHF. In DNA, the CDR3 is TGTGCCAGCAGCCGGGGACAGGGAACCTATAATTCACCCCTCCACTTT.

This clonotype has more than one count but fewer than ten. The chain has TRBV12-3 or TRBV12-4 and TRBJ1-2, with TRBD1 matching 8 bases. This CDR3 is built from 14 residues. V was pared by 10 bases and J by 2 bases, with 9 bases of the junction left unmatched. CDR3 residues: CATATGAKNYGYTF. DNA for the CDR3: TGTGCCACCGCGACAGGGGCGAAAAACTATGGCTACACCTTC.

The CDR3: CSARVPGTASGVETQYF. The CDR3 DNA reads as TGCAGTGCTAGAGTCCCTGGTACTGCGAGCGGGGTAGAGACCCAGTACTTC. This sequence joins TRBV20-1 and TRBJ2-5; 7 nucleotides line up with TRBD2. V gave up 1 base and J gave up 4 bases; unmatched junction bases: 15. Germline V gives CDR1 DFQATT, CDR2 SNEGSKA (reference sequence). This CDR3 is 17 amino acids long.

This clonotype was observed many times. V is TRBV6-6 and J is TRBJ2-5; D not certain. CDR3 length: 12 amino acids. Trimming left V 5 bases short and J 1 base short, with 5 bases between. Germline V gives CDR1 MNHNY, CDR2 SVGAGI (reference sequence). CDR3 loop: CASSGLQETQYF. The CDR3 DNA is TGTGCCAGCAGTGGCCTCCAAGAGACCCAGTACTTC.

This clonotype was seen repeatedly, ten times or more. The chain joins TRBV5-1 to TRBJ1-1; perhaps TRBD1 as D (6 bases). CDR3 length: 16 residues. Germline loops: CDR1 SGHRS, CDR2 YFSETQ. The ends were cut back, 1 base at V and 1 base at J, with 14 bases in the middle. CDR3 coding DNA: TGCGCCAGCAGCTTGCCGTATTTGGGGGCGAACACTGAAGCTTTCTTT. Its translation is CASSLPYLGANTEAFF.

This clonotype was recorded a few times. The CDR3 reads CASSSRPSGSSSYEQYF. CDR3 in DNA: TGTGCCAGCAGCTCACGTCCTTCGGGGTCTAGCTCCTACGAGCAGTACTTC. The chain is built from TRBV7-9 and TRBJ2-7, with a possible D match to TRBD2 (5 bases). Germline values: CDR1 SEHNR, CDR2 FQNEAQ (reference sequence). The CDR3 has 17 amino acids. V was trimmed by 4 bases and J by 0 bases, leaving 19 bases between them.

This clonotype was found many times. The chain has TRBV10-3 and TRBJ1-2, with D tentatively TRBD1 (6 bases). Germline values: CDR1 ENHRY, CDR2 SYGVKD. Deletions cut 3 bases from V and 3 bases from J, with 11 bases between. CDR3 length: 14 residues. The CDR3 coding sequence is TGTGCCATCAGTGAAGCGGGGGCCGACTATGGCTACACCTTC. Protein product: CAISEAGADYGYTF.

This clonotype turned up a few times. The V gene is TRBV28, the J gene TRBJ1-2; 9 bases map to TRBD1. This CDR3 is 14 amino acids long. V was clipped by 6 bases and J by 9 bases; unmatched bases: 11. The germline V gene has CDR1 MDHEN and CDR2 SYDVKM. This CDR3 is CASSSSGTGMSYTF. In DNA, the CDR3 is TGTGCCAGCAGCTCCTCCGGGACAGGGATGAGCTACACCTTC.

The rearrangement joins TRBV11-1 to TRBJ2-3; a weak D match, TRBD2 (7 bases). The germline gives CDR1 SGHAT, CDR2 FQDESV (reference sequence). Trimming shortened V by 4 bases and J by 0 bases, and 17 bases separated the two germline ends. The CDR3 has 17 residues. The CDR3 DNA is TGTGCCAGCAGCTACGATAGCGCGGGGGCTAGCACAGATACGCAGTATTTT. Amino acids: CASSYDSAGASTDTQYF.

This clonotype was counted at least ten times. This chain links TRBV7-9 with TRBJ1-1, with 7 positions matching TRBD1. There are 12 residues in the CDR3. V shed 3 bases, J shed 7 bases, and the junction held 2 bases outside the gene matches. Per germline, CDR1 SEHNR and CDR2 FQNEAQ (reference sequence). CDR3 nucleotides: TGTGCCAGCAGCTTGGGACAGAATGAAGCTTTCTTT. The encoded protein is CASSLGQNEAFF.

This clonotype was counted a few times. V gene TRBV25-1 combines with J gene TRBJ2-5; 9 bases fit TRBD2. The CDR3 has 18 residues. With V trimmed by 1 base and J by 2 bases, 11 bases remained unmatched. CDR1 is MGHDK and CDR2 is SYGVNS in the germline V gene. The chain's CDR3 is CASSELGQGLAGQETQYF. The CDR3 DNA follows: TGTGCCAGCAGTGAATTGGGTCAGGGGCTAGCGGGACAAGAGACCCAGTACTTC.